Listed below are T cell receptor beta chains from one sample, sequenced in a study of T cell changes during pregnancy in multiple sclerosis. Profiled with immunoSEQ multiplex PCR; TCRdb holds only in-frame clones, not every one. The sample records about 54,000 clones, approximately 92% being singletons. This sample comprised peripheral blood, obtained after pregnancy. These receptors were taken from a female donor in good health, enrolled as a control in a pregnancy study. The CDR3 runs from the conserved cysteine through the conserved F or W. A D gene is named only where the DNA matches it firmly. Some rows have no size entry. The others give once, few or many, or a class for an expanded clone.

D	V	J	size	DNA	CDR3
-	TRBV6-1	TRBJ1-2	-	TGTGCCAGCAGTGTAGGAAGCTGGGCCTATGGCTACACCTTC	CASSVGSWAYGYTF
-	TRBV27	TRBJ1-2	-	TGTGCCAGCAGTTTGGCCTCTCTAGATGCGGGGGGCTACACCTTC	CASSLASLDAGGYTF
-	TRBV11-2	TRBJ1-1	-	TGTGCCAGCAGCTTAGACGCAGGGGCGAACACTGAAGCTTTCTTT	CASSLDAGANTEAFF
-	TRBV28	TRBJ2-3	-	TGTGCCAGCAGGGATGTCCAGCGGGGCACAGATACGCAGTATTTT	CASRDVQRGTDTQYF
TRBD1	TRBV15	TRBJ2-7	-	TGTGCCACCAGCAGAGGACAGGGAAGGTACGACGAGCAGTACTTC	CATSRGQGRYDEQYF
-	TRBV5-6	TRBJ2-5	-	TGTGCCAGCAGCTCTGGAGGGGGGGCAACACAAGAGACCCAGTACTTC	CASSSGGGATQETQYF
-	TRBV7-9	TRBJ1-4	-	TGTGCCAGCAGCTTTGGAAGCACAGCCGATAATGAAAAACTGTTTTTT	CASSFGSTADNEKLFF
TRBD1	TRBV6-6	TRBJ2-6	once	TGTGCCAGCAGGGACAGGGGACTTGGGGCCAACGTCCTGACTTTC	CASRDRGLGANVLTF
-	TRBV30	TRBJ1-3	-	TGTGCCTGGAGTGTAGACATACTCGGCTCTGGAAACACCATATATTTT	CAWSVDILGSGNTIYF
-	TRBV6-1	TRBJ1-6	-	TGTGCCAGCCCAGGGGCGGACTCACCCCTCCACTTT	CASPGADSPLHF
-	TRBV5-8	TRBJ2-7	-	TGTGCCAGCAGCCCCGGGTTAGGGGGATACTACGAGCAGTACTTC	CASSPGLGGYYEQYF
TRBD2	TRBV7-9	TRBJ2-1	-	TGTGCCAGCAGCTTAGCTCAAGCGGGAGAAAACTACAATGAGCAGTTCTTC	CASSLAQAGENYNEQFF
TRBD1	TRBV7-9	TRBJ1-2	-	TGTGCCAGCAGCTTATTCGGCCAGGGGGCCAGCGGCTACACCTTC	CASSLFGQGASGYTF
-	TRBV7-9	TRBJ1-3	once	TGTGCCAGCGGGGGGGAGGTCGCTGGAAACACCATATATTTT	CASGGEVAGNTIYF
-	TRBV23-1	TRBJ1-2	-	TGCGCCAGCAGTCAACCTTTTATCAGGGGATTCGGCTATGGCTACACCTTC	CASSQPFIRGFGYGYTF
-	TRBV27	TRBJ1-2	-	TGTGCCAGCAGTGGGTTGCAAGGGACTAAAAGCTATGGCTACACCTTC	CASSGLQGTKSYGYTF
TRBD1	TRBV5-6	TRBJ1-3	-	TGTGCCAGCAGCCAGGGCGACAGGGGCTATGCAAACACCATATATTTT	CASSQGDRGYANTIYF
TRBD1	TRBV9	TRBJ1-2	-	TGTGCCAGCACCTCGGACAGGGCGAAATTACACTATGGCTACACCTTC	CASTSDRAKLHYGYTF
-	TRBV5-4	TRBJ2-5	-	TGTGCCAGCAGCCGCAGTGCAGGGATCGGAGAGACCCAGTACTTC	CASSRSAGIGETQYF
TRBD1	TRBV6-5	TRBJ2-1	-	TGTGCCAGCAGACGACAGGGGTCCTACAATGAGCAGTTCTTC	CASRRQGSYNEQFF
TRBD2	TRBV7-2	TRBJ2-7	-	TGTGCCAGCAGCGTAATGGCTAGCGGGGGGCGGGACGAGCAGTACTTC	CASSVMASGGRDEQYF
TRBD2	TRBV13	TRBJ2-3	-	TGTGCCAGCAGCTCAGGGACAGCCTTTAGCGGGAGTAGGACAGATACGCAGTATTTT	CASSSGTAFSGSRTDTQYF
TRBD2	TRBV10-3	TRBJ2-2	-	TGTGCCATCAGTGAGACCCAGCGGGAGGAGGGCGGGGAGCTGTTTTTT	CAISETQREEGGELFF
-	TRBV5-4	TRBJ1-1	-	TGTGCCAGCAGCTTAGCGGGAAGCCGGGACCGAGCTTTCTTT	CASSLAGSRDRAFF
TRBD1	TRBV19	TRBJ1-5	-	TGTGCCAGTAGTATACCCCCGGGGACAGGGGGAAGAGGACAGCCCCAGCATTTT	CASSIPPGTGGRGQPQHF
TRBD2	TRBV5-1	TRBJ2-7	-	TGCGCCAGCAGCCTGGGGACTAGCGGAGTCTACGAGCAGTACTTC	CASSLGTSGVYEQYF
-	TRBV6-1	TRBJ1-1	-	TGTGCCAGCAGTGAAGTCAATGGCGGCGGGAACACTGAAGCTTTCTTT	CASSEVNGGGNTEAFF
-	TRBV7-8	TRBJ2-3	-	TGTGCCAGCAGCCCCCAGGTAGATACGCAGTATTTT	CASSPQVDTQYF
-	TRBV9	TRBJ2-3	-	TGTGCCAGCAGCTTCGGACTGGAACAGTATTTT	CASSFGLEQYF
-	TRBV18	TRBJ2-7	-	TGTGCCAGCTCACCAGTACAGGGCACCTACGAGCAGTACTTC	CASSPVQGTYEQYF
TRBD1	TRBV19	TRBJ2-5	-	TGTGCCAGTAGTGTCCACAGGGGGCTGGGAGAGACCCAGTACTTC	CASSVHRGLGETQYF
-	TRBV20-1	TRBJ2-7	once	TGCAGTGCGGGCAGGGGTTACGAGCAGTACTTC	CSAGRGYEQYF
TRBD2	TRBV10-2	TRBJ2-7	once	TGCGCCAGCAGTGATTATCTGACTAGCGGAAGCTCCTACGAGCAGTACTTC	CASSDYLTSGSSYEQYF
TRBD1	TRBV5-4	TRBJ2-2	-	TGTGCCAGCAACCCCGGGACAGCGAACACCGGGGAGCTGTTTTTT	CASNPGTANTGELFF
-	TRBV6-1	TRBJ1-1	-	TGTGCCAGCAGCGTTGAAAGGGGAACTGAAGCTTTCTTT	CASSVERGTEAFF
TRBD1	TRBV7-2	TRBJ1-4	once	TGTGCCAGCAGCGATCGGACAGGGCAATTCGGTAAACTGTTTTTT	CASSDRTGQFGKLFF
TRBD1	TRBV5-1	TRBJ1-2	-	TGCGCCAGCAGCTATGGGTGGGACAGCTATGGCTACACCTTC	CASSYGWDSYGYTF
TRBD1	TRBV5-1	TRBJ1-2	once	TGCGCCAGCAGCCGGACAGGCCTAAACTATGGCTACACCTTC	CASSRTGLNYGYTF
-	TRBV10-2	TRBJ2-7	-	TGCGCCAGTAGGAGTGGTGGGGGGAGCTACGAGCAGTACTTC	CASRSGGGSYEQYF
-	TRBV29-1	TRBJ1-4	-	TGCAGCGTCGGCACCGGGACACAAAATGAAAAACTGTTTTTT	CSVGTGTQNEKLFF